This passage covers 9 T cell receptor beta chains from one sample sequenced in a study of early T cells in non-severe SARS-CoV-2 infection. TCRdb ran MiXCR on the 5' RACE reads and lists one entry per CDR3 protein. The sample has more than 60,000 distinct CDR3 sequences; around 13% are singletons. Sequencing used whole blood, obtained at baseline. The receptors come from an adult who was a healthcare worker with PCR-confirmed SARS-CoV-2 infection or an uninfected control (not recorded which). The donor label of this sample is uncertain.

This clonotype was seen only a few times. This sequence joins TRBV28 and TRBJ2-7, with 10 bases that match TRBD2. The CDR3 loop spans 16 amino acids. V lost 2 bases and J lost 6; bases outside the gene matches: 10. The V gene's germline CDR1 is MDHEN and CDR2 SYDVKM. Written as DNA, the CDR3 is TGTGCCAGCAGTTTAGCTAGCGGGGGCCAACCCGGCGAGCAGTACGTC. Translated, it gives CASSLASGGQPGEQYV.

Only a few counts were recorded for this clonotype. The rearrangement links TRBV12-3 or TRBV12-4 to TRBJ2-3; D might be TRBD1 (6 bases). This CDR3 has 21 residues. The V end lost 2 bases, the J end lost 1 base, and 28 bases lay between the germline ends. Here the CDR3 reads CASSLSPLGQDGQHRTDTQYF. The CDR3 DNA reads TGTGCCAGCAGTTTATCCCCCCTCGGACAAGACGGACAGCACCGCACAGATACGCAGTATTTT.

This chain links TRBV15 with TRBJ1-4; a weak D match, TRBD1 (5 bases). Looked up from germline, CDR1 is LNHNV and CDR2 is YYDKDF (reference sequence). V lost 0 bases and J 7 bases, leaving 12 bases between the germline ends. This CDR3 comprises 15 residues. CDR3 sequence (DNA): TGTGCCACCAGCAGAGATGCCGGGACGGTTGAAAAACTGTTTTTT. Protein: CATSRDAGTVEKLFF. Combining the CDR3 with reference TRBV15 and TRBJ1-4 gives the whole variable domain DAMVIQNPRYQVTQFGKPVTLSCSQTLNHNVMYWYQQKSSQAPKLLFHYYDKDFNNEADTPDNFQSRRPNTSFCFLDIRSPGLGDTAMYLCATSRDAGTVEKLFFGSGTQLSVL.

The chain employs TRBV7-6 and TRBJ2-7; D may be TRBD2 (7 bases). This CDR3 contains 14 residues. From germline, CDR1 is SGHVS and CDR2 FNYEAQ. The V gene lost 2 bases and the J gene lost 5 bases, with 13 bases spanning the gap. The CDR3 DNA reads TGTGCCAGCAGCTTATTCGGGGGGCGCGACGAGCAGTACGTC. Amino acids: CASSLFGGRDEQYV.

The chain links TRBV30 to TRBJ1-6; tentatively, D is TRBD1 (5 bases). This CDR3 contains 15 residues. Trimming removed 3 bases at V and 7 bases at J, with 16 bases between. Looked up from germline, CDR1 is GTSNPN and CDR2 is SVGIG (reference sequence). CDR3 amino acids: CAWSGIGTYNSPLHF. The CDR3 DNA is TGTGCCTGGAGCGGAATCGGGACTTACAATTCACCCCTCCACTTT.

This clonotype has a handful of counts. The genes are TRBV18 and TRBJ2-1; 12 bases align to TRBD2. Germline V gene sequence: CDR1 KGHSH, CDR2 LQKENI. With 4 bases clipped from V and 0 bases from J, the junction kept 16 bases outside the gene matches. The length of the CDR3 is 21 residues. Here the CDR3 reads CASSLTKTSGGPRSSYNEQFF. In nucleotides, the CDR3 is TGTGCCAGCTCACTCACAAAAACTAGCGGGGGGCCCCGGAGCTCCTACAATGAGCAGTTCTTC.

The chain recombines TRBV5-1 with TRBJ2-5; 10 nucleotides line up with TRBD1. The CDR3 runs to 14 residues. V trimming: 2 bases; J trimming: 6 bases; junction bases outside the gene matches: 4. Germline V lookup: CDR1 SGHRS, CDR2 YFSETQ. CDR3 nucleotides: TGCGCCAGCAGCTTAACGGACAGGGGGAAGACCCAGTACTTC. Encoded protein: CASSLTDRGKTQYF.

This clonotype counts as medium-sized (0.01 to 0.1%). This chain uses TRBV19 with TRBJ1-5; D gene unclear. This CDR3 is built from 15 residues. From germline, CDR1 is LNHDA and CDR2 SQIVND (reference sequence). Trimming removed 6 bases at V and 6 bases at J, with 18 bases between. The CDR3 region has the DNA TGTGCCAGTAGCCCGCGGCACCTTAGCCGTCAGCCCCAGCATTTT. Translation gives CASSPRHLSRQPQHF.

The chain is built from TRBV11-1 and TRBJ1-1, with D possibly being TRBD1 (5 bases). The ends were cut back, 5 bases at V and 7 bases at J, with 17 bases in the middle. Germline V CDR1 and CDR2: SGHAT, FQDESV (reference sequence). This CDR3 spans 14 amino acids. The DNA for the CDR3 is TGTGCCAGCAGCCTACCGCTGGGGACGGTTGAAGCTTTCTTT. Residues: CASSLPLGTVEAFF.